A selection of T cell receptor beta chains follows, all from one sample in a study of blood T cells in healthy people across ages. TCRdb processed the 5' RACE reads anew with MiXCR; each CDR3 protein has one entry. This table has more than 1,000,000 distinct CDR3 sequences, about 23% appearing once. The same sample was also studied in work on T cells of mothers and their children.

Sequencing used blood. Receptors originate from a girl aged 2-10 years in good health. CDR3s leave out the opening cysteine and the closing phenylalanine or tryptophan.

v_gene	j_gene	CDR3aa
TRBV6-6	TRBJ2-3	ASSSGLASDTQY
TRBV25-1	TRBJ1-6	TTRQGAQERTLH
TRBV27	TRBJ1-5	ASHGQYSNQPQH
TRBV9	TRBJ1-4	ASSAGGRWIEKLF
TRBV10-3	TRBJ2-1	AISEPGTPPAYNEQF
TRBV20-1	TRBJ2-5	SARSGVKNQETQY
TRBV27	TRBJ2-3	ASSYRAFADTQY
TRBV4-1	.	ASSQAQGYEQY
TRBV28	TRBJ1-4	ASSLPPSLPTNEKLF
TRBV20-1	TRBJ2-7	SARDSRGTL
TRBV29-1	TRBJ1-1	SVVVEVNTEAF
TRBV5-1	TRBJ2-1	ASAGTSGRVEQF
TRBV27	TRBJ2-7	ASSTGTSGRGLYEQY
TRBV7-2	TRBJ2-7	ASSLLAGDLNEQY
TRBV12-3/TRBV12-4	TRBJ2-7	ASSLLRRPYEQY
TRBV4-3	TRBJ2-6	ASSQVGRSGANVLT
TRBV6-5	TRBJ2-5	ASSSLGDRGETQY
TRBV20-1	TRBJ2-1	SAIRTSGGSYNEQF
TRBV11-2	.	ASSQQDRDDYEQY
TRBV3-1	TRBJ2-7	ASSNSRGASTYEQY
TRBV20-1	TRBJ1-1	SARGGLEAL
TRBV12-3/TRBV12-4	TRBJ2-5	ASSLFYASGGAGETQY
TRBV7-9	.	ASSASQGRTYEQY
TRBV4-3	TRBJ1-2	ASSQEKDLSYGYT
TRBV12-3/TRBV12-4	TRBJ2-2	ASSFFKGNTGELF
TRBV24-1	TRBJ1-2	ATSATDRYGYT